This record covers a single TCR beta chain. Its antigen is not known. The assay was immunoSEQ multiplex PCR, and TCRdb's table has in-frame clones only and misses some. The data contain around 98,000 clones, around 85% of them singletons. The data originate from a study of cytomegalovirus exposure and HLA in healthy donors. General study results and limits: The TCR clusters that emerged in the first cohort tended, a later analysis found, to co-occur in the 110 or so validation repertoires. Most TCR sequences were uncommon, yet certain public TCRs appeared in many donors.

This CDR3 is built from 15 residues. Per the germline V gene, CDR1 is SNHLY and CDR2 is FYNNEI. Trimming took 3 bases from V and 5 from J; bases not matched to a gene: 5. The donors formed part of the roughly 120-subject validation cohort, distinct from the roughly 660-subject first cohort. The sequence came from a woman aged 30 to 39 in good health and CMV-seronegative. This chain connects TRBV2 to TRBJ2-2, with 8 bases that match TRBD2. The sample was PBMCs. The CDR3 reads CASSDSGISTGELFF. DNA of the CDR3: TGTGCCAGCAGTGATAGCGGGATAAGTACCGGGGAGCTGTTTTTT.